The next 14 T cell receptor beta chains were all read from a single sample in a study of T cell changes during pregnancy in multiple sclerosis. Only in-frame clones appear in the TCRdb table, and some are missing; sequencing was by immunoSEQ multiplex PCR. Among 25,000 to 35,000 clones listed, 80% to 90% were seen once. The sample was CD8+ T cells from peripheral blood mononuclear cells, taken in the second trimester of pregnancy. The origin of the receptors is a female donor with multiple sclerosis, enrolled in a pregnancy study.

The J gene is TRBJ2-7, the V gene TRBV27, with a possible D match to TRBD2 (6 bases). Trimming pared 4 bases from V and 1 base from J, leaving 8 bases between. CDR1 and CDR2 (germline): MNHEY, SMNVEV (reference sequence). There are 13 residues in the CDR3. DNA of the CDR3: TGTGCCAGCAGTTGGGGGGTTTCCTACGAGCAGTACTTC. It encodes CASSWGVSYEQYF.

The chain uses TRBV9 and TRBJ2-5; 10 nucleotides line up with TRBD2. Unmatched junction bases numbered 6, after V lost 0 bases and J lost 4 bases. Germline V gene sequence: CDR1 SGDLS, CDR2 YYNGEE. The CDR3 has 16 amino acids. This chain's CDR3 is CASSVAPASGGETQYF. CDR3 bases: TGTGCCAGCAGCGTAGCTCCGGCTAGCGGGGGAGAGACCCAGTACTTC. The entire variable domain, with the rest obtained from reference TRBV9 and TRBJ2-5, is as follows: DSGVTQTPKHLITATGQRVTLRCSPRSGDLSVYWYQQSLDQGLQFLIQYYNGEERAKGNILERFSAQQFPDLHSELNLSSLELGDSALYFCASSVAPASGGETQYFGPGTRLLVL.

J is TRBJ2-1 and V is TRBV19; TRBD1 matches at 9 bases. The CDR3 sequence is 16 residues long. Germline V gene sequence: CDR1 LNHDA, CDR2 SQIVND (reference sequence). V lost 3 bases and J lost 10; bases outside the gene matches: 13. In nucleotides, the CDR3 is TGTGCCAGTAGTATGTCCCCCGGGACAGGGTTCTACGAGCAGTTCTTC. Translating gives CASSMSPGTGFYEQFF.

This chain joins TRBV28 and TRBJ1-2, with D unresolved. The CDR3 runs to 14 residues. V lost 6 bases and J lost 2, with 13 bases in between. Germline assignment: CDR1 MDHEN and CDR2 SYDVKM. The chain's CDR3 is CASSPGLLNYGYTF. CDR3 coding DNA: TGTGCCAGCAGCCCAGGACTGTTAAACTATGGCTACACCTTC.

The rearrangement uses TRBV19 and TRBJ2-1, with D unresolved. The CDR3 totals 12 residues. CDR1 and CDR2 (germline): LNHDA, SQIVND (reference sequence). With 5 bases removed from V and 6 bases from J, the gap between germline ends came to 8 bases. The CDR3 reads CASSLYSNEQFF. The CDR3 DNA follows: TGTGCCAGTAGTTTATACAGCAATGAGCAGTTCTTC.

V gene TRBV7-6 combines with J gene TRBJ2-5; 11 nucleotides line up with TRBD2. From germline, CDR1 is SGHVS and CDR2 FNYEAQ. The CDR3 loop spans 15 amino acids. J lost 5 bases, V lost 3 bases, and 5 bases had no gene match. CDR3 coding DNA: TGTGCCAGCAGCTTGGGTAGCGGGAGGGAGGAGACCCAGTACTTC. Its protein product is CASSLGSGREETQYF.

In DNA, the CDR3 is TGTGCCAGCAGTTTGACTAGCGGGACTAGCACAGATACGCAGTATTTT. Its translation is CASSLTSGTSTDTQYF. The rearrangement links TRBV9 to TRBJ2-3; TRBD2 aligns across 11 bases. Trimming took 5 bases from V and 0 from J; bases not matched to a gene: 5. Per germline, CDR1 SGDLS and CDR2 YYNGEE. The CDR3 is 16 amino acids.

This chain links TRBV2 with TRBJ2-5, with TRBD1 matching over 7 bases. This CDR3 contains 15 residues. From germline, CDR1 is SNHLY and CDR2 FYNNEI. V was pared by 6 bases and J by 1 base, with 8 bases of the junction left unmatched. The chain's CDR3 is CASSRRTGIQETQYF. The CDR3, as DNA: TGTGCCAGCAGCCGCCGGACAGGTATCCAAGAGACCCAGTACTTC.

This clone was counted once. The CDR3 reads CAGGDGYEQYF. CDR3 nucleotides: TGCGCCGGCGGGGACGGATACGAGCAGTACTTC. This chain joins TRBV10-2 and TRBJ2-7, with D maybe TRBD2 (6 bases). Germline V gene data show CDR1 as WSHSY and CDR2 as SAAADI. The CDR3 totals 11 residues. V lost 11 bases and J lost 4, with 12 bases in between.

This rearrangement joins TRBV6-5 to TRBJ2-1; D possibly corresponds to TRBD1 (5 bases). Germline CDR1 MNHEY, CDR2 SVGAGI. V was trimmed by 6 bases and J by 5 bases, leaving 14 bases between them. This CDR3 region has 14 residues. The CDR3 DNA follows: TGTGCCAGCAGACAGGTTATGGGCAACAATGAGCAGTTCTTC. Amino acid sequence: CASRQVMGNNEQFF.

The gene calls are TRBV19 and TRBJ1-1; no firm D call. CDR1 and CDR2 (germline): LNHDA, SQIVND (reference sequence). This CDR3 region has 15 residues. V lost 3 bases and J lost 5, with 16 bases in between. The CDR3 loop is CASSMGPLRSTEAFF. CDR3 coding DNA: TGTGCCAGTAGTATGGGTCCGCTCAGGTCTACTGAAGCTTTCTTT.

The chain carries TRBV27 and TRBJ2-1, with a possible D match to TRBD2 (6 bases). V lost 10 bases to trimming and J lost 4 bases, with 17 bases between them. The CDR3 covers 14 residues. CDR1 MNHEY and CDR2 SMNVEV come from the germline V gene (reference sequence). CDR3 bases: TGTGCCACCCGTAGGGCGGGGCAGTACAATGAGCAGTTCTTC. It codes for CATRRAGQYNEQFF.

The rearrangement uses TRBV6-1 and TRBJ2-7; TRBD1 is a possible D gene (6 bases). Trimming cost V 1 base and J 4 bases, with 14 bases left between them. CDR1 and CDR2 from the germline V gene are MNHNS and SASEGT. The CDR3 is 15 amino acids. The CDR3 reads CASSEGTNRAYEQYF. DNA of the CDR3: TGTGCCAGCAGTGAAGGGACGAACAGGGCTTACGAGCAGTACTTC.

The rearrangement joins TRBV27 to TRBJ2-1; D unresolved. There are 17 residues in the CDR3. V was trimmed by 10 bases and J by 7 bases, leaving 29 bases between them. Germline CDR1 is MNHEY and CDR2 is SMNVEV (reference sequence). The CDR3 DNA reads TGTGCCACCCAGTGGAGTAGAGGAGAATGGAGAAAAAATGAGCAGTTCTTC. Encoded protein: CATQWSRGEWRKNEQFF.